These 30 T cell receptor beta chains came from one sample sequenced in a study of cytomegalovirus exposure and HLA in healthy donors. PCR involved 60 Vbeta and 13 Jbeta primers. The repertoire was sequenced with immunoSEQ multiplex PCR; TCRdb's copy has only in-frame clones and lacks some. The top ten hold over 1% of the sample, which has over 130,000 clones, 65% to 90% seen once. The sample was PBMCs. These receptors were taken from a female donor in good health and CMV-seronegative.

This clone came up a few times. The chain uses TRBV27 and TRBJ2-1; tentative D call: TRBD1 (5 bases). V lost 3 bases and J 3 bases, leaving 9 bases between the germline ends. Germline CDR1 and CDR2: MNHEY and SMNVEV (reference sequence). The CDR3 covers 14 residues. The CDR3 is CASSLEGVYNEQFF. The CDR3 DNA sequence: TGTGCCAGCAGTTTGGAAGGGGTCTACAATGAGCAGTTCTTC.

The chain has TRBV29-1 and TRBJ2-6, with 11 bases matching TRBD2. The CDR3 is 17 amino acids. CDR1 SQVTM and CDR2 ANQGSEA come from the germline V gene. J was trimmed by 0 bases and V by 7 bases; bases with no gene match: 8. The CDR3 region is CSALTSGTASGANVLTF. DNA of the CDR3: TGCAGCGCGCTGACTAGCGGGACGGCCTCTGGGGCCAACGTCCTGACTTTC.

This clone occurred a few times. The V and J genes are TRBV2 and TRBJ1-1, with D unclear. From germline, CDR1 is SNHLY and CDR2 FYNNEI. The CDR3 is 11 amino acids. The V end lost 5 bases, the J end lost 2 bases, and 3 bases lay between the germline ends. CDR3 sequence (DNA): TGTGCCAGCAGTCCAAACACTGAAGCTTTCTTT. Its protein is CASSPNTEAFF.

The chain links TRBV2 to TRBJ2-5, with a possible D match to TRBD2 (5 bases). Germline V gene lookup returns CDR1 SNHLY and CDR2 FYNNEI. The CDR3 sequence is 13 residues long. V gave up 8 bases and J gave up 4 bases, with 14 bases separating them. The CDR3, as DNA: TGTGCCAGCGCGTCTCGTGGAGGAGAGACCCAGTACTTC. Translation gives CASASRGGETQYF.

The rearrangement joins TRBV7-2 to TRBJ2-1; 7 nucleotides agree with TRBD1. The germline V gene has CDR1 SGHTA and CDR2 FQGNSA. The V gene end was trimmed by 3 bases and the J gene end by 6 bases; junction bases not matched to a gene: 5. This CDR3 has 14 residues. CDR3 bases: TGTGCCAGCAGCTTTCCAGGGGGAAGCAATGAGCAGTTCTTC. Translation: CASSFPGGSNEQFF.

The chain joins TRBV27 to TRBJ2-1; 11 positions match TRBD2. The CDR3 spans 19 residues. Trimming removed 7 bases from V and 1 base from J; junction bases left unmatched: 15. CDR1 and CDR2 from the germline V gene are MNHEY and SMNVEV (reference sequence). The DNA for the CDR3 is TGTGCCAGCACCAGGACTAGCGGGTCTTTGCACGGGTCCTACAATGAGCAGTTCTTC. Its protein product is CASTRTSGSLHGSYNEQFF.

This chain uses TRBV11-2 with TRBJ1-4; no definite D call. The CDR3 is made up of 15 amino acids. Germline-derived CDR1 and CDR2 are SGHAT and FQNNGV. Trimming cost V 0 bases and J 3 bases, with 8 bases left between them. The CDR3 loop reads CASSLERKSNEKLFF. The CDR3 DNA reads TGTGCCAGCAGCTTAGAGCGGAAGTCTAATGAAAAACTGTTTTTT.

The chain uses TRBV5-6 and TRBJ2-2, with 7 bases lining up with TRBD2. The CDR3 is 13 amino acids. Per the germline V gene, CDR1 is SGHDT and CDR2 is YYEEEE. The CDR3 coding sequence is TGTGCAGGTGGGAGGGCCAACACCGGGGAGCTGTTTTTT. Translating gives CAGGRANTGELFF.

The chain employs TRBV27 and TRBJ1-2, with a possible D match to TRBD1 (5 bases). In germline, CDR1 is MNHEY, CDR2 SMNVEV (reference sequence). There are 13 residues in the CDR3. V dropped 3 bases and J dropped 4 bases, with 9 bases sitting between them. The CDR3 DNA reads as TGTGCCAGCAGTTTTGGGCAGGGCTATGGCTACACCTTC. Protein product: CASSFGQGYGYTF.

This clone appeared a single time. The chain recombines TRBV13 with TRBJ2-2; TRBD1 is a possible D gene (6 bases). Trimming shortened V by 6 bases and J by 0 bases, and 8 bases separated the two germline ends. The CDR3 has 14 residues. From germline, CDR1 is PRHDT and CDR2 FYEKMQ (reference sequence). CDR3 protein: CASSWTANTGELFF. In DNA form, the CDR3 reads TGTGCCAGCAGTTGGACAGCGAACACCGGGGAGCTGTTTTTT.

The chain is built from TRBV19 and TRBJ1-1; possible D gene TRBD1, 6 bases. The V gene lost 5 bases and the J gene lost 6 bases, with 10 bases spanning the gap. The CDR3 has 12 amino acids. Looked up from germline, CDR1 is LNHDA and CDR2 is SQIVND (reference sequence). CDR3 region: CASSEGQSEAFF. Here the CDR3 DNA reads TGTGCCAGTAGTGAAGGACAGTCTGAAGCTTTCTTT.

The chain employs TRBV6-1 and TRBJ2-3; D not certain. The germline V and J ends were trimmed by 5 bases and 4 bases, with 13 bases remaining between them. CDR1 is MNHNS, CDR2 SASEGT, per germline. The CDR3 runs to 14 residues. This CDR3 reads CASSSLRSPDTQYF. Here the CDR3 DNA reads TGTGCCAGCAGTAGTCTTCGTAGCCCAGATACGCAGTATTTT.

The rearrangement uses TRBV28 and TRBJ1-4; no definite D call. Trimming cost V 3 bases and J 2 bases, with 10 bases left between them. CDR3 length: 15 residues. CDR1 and CDR2 from the germline V gene are MDHEN and SYDVKM. The CDR3 reads CASSFSGITNEKLFF. As DNA, the CDR3 is TGTGCCAGCAGTTTCTCGGGGATTACTAATGAAAAACTGTTTTTT.

The CDR3 coding sequence is TGTGCCAGCAGTTACGCCCTAGCGGGAGTGTACGAGCAGTACTTC. This sequence encodes CASSYALAGVYEQYF. The rearrangement uses TRBV6-5 and TRBJ2-5; TRBD2 aligns across 10 bases. The J call is doubtful: the DNA matches TRBJ2-7 better. CDR1 is MNHEY, CDR2 SVGAGI, per germline. The CDR3 sequence is 15 residues long.

This clone was seen a single time. This chain uses TRBV18 with TRBJ1-5, with 8 bases lining up with TRBD1. This CDR3 comprises 18 residues. The V and J ends lost 6 bases and 0 bases, in that order; junction bases with no gene match: 13. Germline V lookup: CDR1 KGHSH, CDR2 LQKENI. CDR3 in amino acids: CASSLMTGTGGSNQPQHF. For the CDR3, the DNA is TGTGCCAGCTCCCTGATGACAGGAACAGGGGGTAGCAATCAGCCCCAGCATTTT.

The chain employs TRBV10-3 and TRBJ1-2; a weak D match, TRBD1 (5 bases). Trimming pared 9 bases from V and 2 bases from J, leaving 7 bases between. The CDR3 contains 11 residues. Germline loops: CDR1 ENHRY, CDR2 SYGVKD. CDR3: CAIRQNYGYTF. CDR3 sequence (DNA): TGTGCCATTCGACAGAACTATGGCTACACCTTC.

Worth noting for this clone: Germline is not matched at one junction end, which may reflect a read error. The chain joins TRBV7-7 to TRBJ2-5, with D unclear. Germline V gives CDR1 SSHAT, CDR2 FNYEAQ (reference sequence). The CDR3 extends over 13 amino acids. The CDR3 reads CASSHGFSETQYF. DNA for the CDR3: TGTGCTAGCAGCCACGGGTTCTCGGAGACCCAGTACTTC.

This clone was seen a few times. This sequence joins TRBV27 and TRBJ2-7; 7 bases map to TRBD1. The CDR3 is made up of 15 amino acids. Germline CDR1 reads MNHEY; CDR2 reads SMNVEV (reference sequence). Trimming took 6 bases from V and 0 from J; bases not matched to a gene: 8. CDR3 amino acids: CASSPTGATSYEQYF. Here the CDR3 DNA reads TGTGCCAGCAGCCCAACAGGGGCAACCTCCTACGAGCAGTACTTC.

This clone was detected once. The chain couples TRBV5-4 to TRBJ2-3, with TRBD1 matching over 11 bases. The germline V gene has CDR1 SGHNT and CDR2 YYREEE (reference sequence). The CDR3 contains 16 residues. Trimming at V came to 0 bases and at J to 4 bases, leaving 4 bases not matched to a gene. The CDR3 loop is CASSLGAGQGADTQYF. Written as DNA, the CDR3 is TGTGCCAGCAGCTTGGGGGCGGGACAGGGGGCAGATACGCAGTATTTT.

This rearrangement joins TRBV5-8 to TRBJ2-7, with D possibly TRBD1 on 5 matching bases. This CDR3 contains 13 residues. Germline loops: CDR1 SGHTS, CDR2 YDEGEE. With 4 bases removed from V and 0 bases from J, the gap between germline ends came to 8 bases. CDR3 in DNA: TGTGCCAGCAGCCCCGACAGCTCCTACGAGCAGTACTTC. Translating it yields CASSPDSSYEQYF. The full variable domain, completed using reference TRBV5-8 and TRBJ2-7, is EAGVTQSPTHLIKTRGQQATLRCSPISGHTSVYWYQQALGLGLQFLLWYDEGEERNRGNFPPRFSGRQFPNYSSELNVNALELEDSALYLCASSPDSSYEQYFGPGTRLTVT.

The gene calls are TRBV30 and TRBJ2-1, with 9 bases fitting TRBD1. V gave up 5 bases and J gave up 4 bases; unmatched junction bases: 3. Per germline, CDR1 GTSNPN and CDR2 SVGIG (reference sequence). The CDR3 contains 13 residues. CDR3 DNA: TGTGCCTGGGACAGGGGGACTTACAATGAGCAGTTCTTC. It codes for CAWDRGTYNEQFF.

CDR3 sequence reads: CASRPGQGGEQYF. As DNA, the CDR3 is TGTGCCAGCAGGCCGGGACAGGGGGGCGAGCAGTACTTC. The chain recombines TRBV7-9 with TRBJ2-7; 11 bases agree with TRBD1. The CDR3 loop spans 13 amino acids. Germline V gene lookup returns CDR1 SEHNR and CDR2 FQNEAQ (reference sequence). V was pared by 6 bases and J by 6 bases, with 4 bases of the junction left unmatched.

The chain joins TRBV6-1 to TRBJ2-3; 10 positions agree with TRBD1. CDR1 is MNHNS, CDR2 SASEGT, per germline. The CDR3 sequence is 14 residues long. V shed 8 bases, J shed 3 bases, and the junction held 5 bases outside the gene matches. The CDR3 spells CASATGGFTDTQYF. CDR3 DNA sequence: TGTGCCAGCGCGACAGGGGGCTTTACAGATACGCAGTATTTT.

This clone was counted a few times. The rearrangement joins TRBV19 to TRBJ1-1; D gene uncertain. Germline V gene lookup returns CDR1 LNHDA and CDR2 SQIVND (reference sequence). There are 16 residues in the CDR3. Trimming stripped 4 bases from V and 1 base from J, with 16 bases between. Here the CDR3 reads CASSRGEGPRNTEAFF. The CDR3 nucleotides read TGTGCCAGTAGTAGGGGAGAGGGCCCGAGGAACACTGAAGCTTTCTTT.

DNA of the CDR3: TGTGCCAGCAGTGATCGAACACGGGGTCCCCCTGAAGCTTTCTTT. It yields the protein CASSDRTRGPPEAFF. V is TRBV2 and J is TRBJ1-1; D unresolved. The CDR3 totals 15 residues. CDR1 is SNHLY, CDR2 FYNNEI, per germline. Deletions cut 3 bases from V and 6 bases from J, with 17 bases between.

This chain uses TRBV5-1 with TRBJ2-1; tentative D call: TRBD2 (6 bases). CDR3 size: 14 residues. The V end was cut by 1 base, the J end by 9 bases, with 14 bases between. Per germline, CDR1 SGHRS and CDR2 YFSETQ. CDR3 residues: CASSLIGGTGEQFF. In nucleotides, the CDR3 is TGCGCCAGCAGCTTGATTGGGGGGACGGGTGAGCAGTTCTTC. The whole variable domain, filled in from reference TRBV5-1 and TRBJ2-1, reads KAGVTQTPRYLIKTRGQQVTLSCSPISGHRSVSWYQQTPGQGLQFLFEYFSETQRNKGNFPGRFSGRQFSNSRSEMNVSTLELGDSALYLCASSLIGGTGEQFFGPGTRLTVL.

V gene TRBV11-2 combines with J gene TRBJ1-2, with 10 positions matching TRBD1. This CDR3 is 17 amino acids long. Germline lookup yields CDR1 SGHAT and CDR2 FQNNGV. J was trimmed by 4 bases and V by 3 bases; bases with no gene match: 11. Here the CDR3 reads CASSFSGTGVLGYGYTF. As DNA, the CDR3 is TGTGCCAGCAGCTTTTCCGGGACAGGGGTTTTGGGCTATGGCTACACCTTC. The variable domain in full, completed from reference TRBV11-2 and TRBJ1-2, reads EAGVAQSPRYKIIEKRQSVAFWCNPISGHATLYWYQQILGQGPKLLIQFQNNGVVDDSQLPKDRFSAERLKGVDSTLKIQPAKLEDSAVYLCASSFSGTGVLGYGYTFGSGTRLTVV.

The chain employs TRBV10-1 and TRBJ1-3, with TRBD1 as a possible D gene (6 bases). V was trimmed by 5 bases and J by 0 bases, leaving 14 bases between them. Per germline, CDR1 WNHNN and CDR2 SYGVQD (reference sequence). The length of the CDR3 is 16 residues. The CDR3 DNA is TGCGCCAGCAGTCCCGGGAGGGGGGACTCTGGAAACACCATATATTTT. Its translation is CASSPGRGDSGNTIYF.

The V gene is TRBV7-2, the J gene TRBJ2-1; D is unresolved. Germline assignment: CDR1 SGHTA and CDR2 FQGNSA. The CDR3 extends over 13 amino acids. V was shortened by 0 bases and J by 5 bases, with 5 bases between the two germline ends. The CDR3 reads CASSLARDNEQFF. CDR3 DNA sequence: TGTGCCAGCAGCTTAGCACGGGACAATGAGCAGTTCTTC.

CDR3 in DNA: TGCAGCGTCGCGGACAGGAAAGGGACTAGCTTCCACGAGCAGTACTTC. This sequence encodes CSVADRKGTSFHEQYF. This chain connects TRBV29-1 to TRBJ2-7, with TRBD2 matching 9 bases. J was trimmed by 5 bases and V by 6 bases; bases with no gene match: 17. The CDR3 covers 16 residues. CDR1 is SQVTM and CDR2 is ANQGSEA in the germline V gene.